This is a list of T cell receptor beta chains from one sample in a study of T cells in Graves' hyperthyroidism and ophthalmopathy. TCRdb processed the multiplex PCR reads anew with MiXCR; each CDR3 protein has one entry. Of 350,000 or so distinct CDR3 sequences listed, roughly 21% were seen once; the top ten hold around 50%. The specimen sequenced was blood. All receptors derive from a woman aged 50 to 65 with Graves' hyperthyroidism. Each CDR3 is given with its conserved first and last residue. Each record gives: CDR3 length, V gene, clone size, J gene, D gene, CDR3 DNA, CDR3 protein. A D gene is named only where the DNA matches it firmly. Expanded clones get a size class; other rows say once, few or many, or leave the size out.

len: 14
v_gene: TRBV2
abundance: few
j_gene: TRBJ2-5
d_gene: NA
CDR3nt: TGTGCCAGCAGTCGGCAGGGCCCCCAAGAGACCCAGTACTTC
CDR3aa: CASSRQGPQETQYF

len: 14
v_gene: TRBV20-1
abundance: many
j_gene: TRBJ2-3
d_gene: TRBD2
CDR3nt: TGCAGTGCTAGAAAAGTAGCGGGCCCAGATACGCAGTATTTT
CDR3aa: CSARKVAGPDTQYF

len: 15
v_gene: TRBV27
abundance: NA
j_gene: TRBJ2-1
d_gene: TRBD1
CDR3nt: TGTGCCAGCAGTCTATTGGGACAGGGAAAGGGGGAGCAGTTCTTC
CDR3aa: CASSLLGQGKGEQFF

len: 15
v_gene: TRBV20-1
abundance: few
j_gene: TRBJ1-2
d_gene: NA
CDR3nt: TGCAGTGCTAGAGGGAGCGTACTTGGGGGGGTAGGCTACACCTTC
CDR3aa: CSARGSVLGGVGYTF

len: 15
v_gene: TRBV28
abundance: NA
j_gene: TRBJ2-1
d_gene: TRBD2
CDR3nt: TGTGCCAGCAGTTACGGGACTAGCGGGAGCAGTGAGCAGTTCTTC
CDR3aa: CASSYGTSGSSEQFF

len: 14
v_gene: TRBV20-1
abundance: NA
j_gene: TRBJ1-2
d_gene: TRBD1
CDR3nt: TGCAGTGCTAGAGATCTTCGGACAGGAGGAGGCTACACCTTC
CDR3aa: CSARDLRTGGGYTF

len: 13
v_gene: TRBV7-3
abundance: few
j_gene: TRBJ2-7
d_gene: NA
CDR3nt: TGTGCCAGCAGCTTACTGCAGGCTCAGGAGCAGTACTTC
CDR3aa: CASSLLQAQEQYF

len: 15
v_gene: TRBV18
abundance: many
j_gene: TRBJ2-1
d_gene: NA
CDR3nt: TGTGCCAGCTCACCCGGACCTGACGCCGGCAATGAGCAGTTCTTC
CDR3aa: CASSPGPDAGNEQFF

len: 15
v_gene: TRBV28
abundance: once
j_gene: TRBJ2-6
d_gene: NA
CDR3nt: TGTGCCAGCAGTTTCAGGGTGGGTGGGGCCAACGTCCTGACTTTC
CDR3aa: CASSFRVGGANVLTF

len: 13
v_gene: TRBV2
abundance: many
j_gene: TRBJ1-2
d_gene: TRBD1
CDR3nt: TGTGCCAGCAGCTTACAGGGGGCGCTTGGCTACACCTTC
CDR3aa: CASSLQGALGYTF

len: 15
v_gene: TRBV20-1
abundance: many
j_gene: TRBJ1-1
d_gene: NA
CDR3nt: TGCAGTGTTATGATTTTGTTAGGGATGAACACTGAAGCTTTCTTT
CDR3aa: CSVMILLGMNTEAFF

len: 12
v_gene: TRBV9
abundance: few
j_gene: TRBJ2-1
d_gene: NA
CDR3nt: TGTGCCAGCAGCGTAGACGGCAATGAGCAGTTCTTC
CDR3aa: CASSVDGNEQFF

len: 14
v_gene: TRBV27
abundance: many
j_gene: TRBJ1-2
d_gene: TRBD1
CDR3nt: TGTGCCAGCAGTTCGACAGGGGGCGCGAATGGCTACACCTTC
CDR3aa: CASSSTGGANGYTF

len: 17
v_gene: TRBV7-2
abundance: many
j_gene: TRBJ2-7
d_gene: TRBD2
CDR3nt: TGTGCCAGCAGCCCCGGGACTAGCGGGGGGGCCCTCTACGAGCAGTACTTC
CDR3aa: CASSPGTSGGALYEQYF

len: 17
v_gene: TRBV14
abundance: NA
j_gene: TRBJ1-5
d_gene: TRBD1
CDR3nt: TGTGCCAGCAGCCATCTAACAGGGGGCCGTCCCCATCAGCCCCAGCATTTT
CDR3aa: CASSHLTGGRPHQPQHF

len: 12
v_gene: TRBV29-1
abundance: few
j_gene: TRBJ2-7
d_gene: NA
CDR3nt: TGCAGCGTTGTCGCTAGCCTAGGGGAGCAGTACTTC
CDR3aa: CSVVASLGEQYF

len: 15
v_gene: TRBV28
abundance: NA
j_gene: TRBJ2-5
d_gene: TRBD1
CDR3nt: TGCGCCAGCAGCCGATTGACAGGGATCCAAGAGACCCAGTACTTC
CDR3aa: CASSRLTGIQETQYF

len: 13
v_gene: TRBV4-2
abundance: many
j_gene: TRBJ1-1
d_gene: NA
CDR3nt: TGTGCCAGCAGCCAAGATCCGGTTCCTGAAGCTTTCTTT
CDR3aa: CASSQDPVPEAFF

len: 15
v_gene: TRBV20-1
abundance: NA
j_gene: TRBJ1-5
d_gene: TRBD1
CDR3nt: TGCAGTGCCAAAGACCCAGGGGGAGGCAATCAGCCCCAGCATTTT
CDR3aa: CSAKDPGGGNQPQHF

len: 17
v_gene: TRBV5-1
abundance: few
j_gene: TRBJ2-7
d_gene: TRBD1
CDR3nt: TGCGCCAGCAGCTTACGGACAGGGGGCCAAACCACCTACGAGCAGCACTTC
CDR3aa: CASSLRTGGQTTYEQHF

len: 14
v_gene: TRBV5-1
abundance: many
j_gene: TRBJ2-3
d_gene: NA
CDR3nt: TGCGCCAGCAGCTTGGACACGAGCAGAGATACGCAGTATTTT
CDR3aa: CASSLDTSRDTQYF

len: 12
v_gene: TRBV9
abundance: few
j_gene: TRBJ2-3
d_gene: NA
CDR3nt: TGTGCCAGCAGCGTAGGTCAGGATACGCAGTATTTT
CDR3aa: CASSVGQDTQYF

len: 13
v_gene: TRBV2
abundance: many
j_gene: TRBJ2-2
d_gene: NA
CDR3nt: TGTGCCAGCAGTGACGTACCCACCGGGGAGCTGTTTTTT
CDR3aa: CASSDVPTGELFF

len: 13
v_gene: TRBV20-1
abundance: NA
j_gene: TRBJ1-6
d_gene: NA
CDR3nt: TGCAGTGCTAGAGTCCAGCCTAATTCACCCCTCCACTTT
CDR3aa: CSARVQPNSPLHF

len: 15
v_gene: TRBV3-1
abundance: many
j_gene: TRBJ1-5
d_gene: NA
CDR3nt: TGTGCCAGCAGCCCGGCGTGGGGCTCAAATCAGCCCCAGCATTTT
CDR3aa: CASSPAWGSNQPQHF

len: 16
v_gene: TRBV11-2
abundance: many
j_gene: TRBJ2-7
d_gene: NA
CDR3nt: TGTGCCAGCAGCGCGGGACCTAGCCTGGAATCCTACGAGCAGTACTTC
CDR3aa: CASSAGPSLESYEQYF

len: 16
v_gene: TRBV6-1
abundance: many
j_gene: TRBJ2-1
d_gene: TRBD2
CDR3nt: TGTGCCAGCAGTCCAAGAGCGGGAGGGCCGAGAAATGAGCAGTTCTTC
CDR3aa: CASSPRAGGPRNEQFF

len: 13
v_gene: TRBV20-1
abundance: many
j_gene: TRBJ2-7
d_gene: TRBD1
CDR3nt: TGCAGTGCGCCCGGGACAGGGCCCTACGAGCAGTACTTC
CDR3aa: CSAPGTGPYEQYF

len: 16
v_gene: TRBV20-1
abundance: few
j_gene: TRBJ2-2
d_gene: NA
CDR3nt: TGCAGTGCTAGAGATCTTGTTGGGCAGTACACCGGGGAGCTGTTTTTT
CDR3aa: CSARDLVGQYTGELFF

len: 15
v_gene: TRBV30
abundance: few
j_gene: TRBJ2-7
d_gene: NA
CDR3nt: TGTGCCTGGAGGCCCCCCGGGACTGGATTCTACGAGCAGTACTTC
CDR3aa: CAWRPPGTGFYEQYF

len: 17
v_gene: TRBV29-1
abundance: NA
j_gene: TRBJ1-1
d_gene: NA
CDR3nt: TGCAGCGTTGCAGGCCCATCTTTCCGCCGGACCAGTACTGAAGCTTTCTTT
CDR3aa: CSVAGPSFRRTSTEAFF